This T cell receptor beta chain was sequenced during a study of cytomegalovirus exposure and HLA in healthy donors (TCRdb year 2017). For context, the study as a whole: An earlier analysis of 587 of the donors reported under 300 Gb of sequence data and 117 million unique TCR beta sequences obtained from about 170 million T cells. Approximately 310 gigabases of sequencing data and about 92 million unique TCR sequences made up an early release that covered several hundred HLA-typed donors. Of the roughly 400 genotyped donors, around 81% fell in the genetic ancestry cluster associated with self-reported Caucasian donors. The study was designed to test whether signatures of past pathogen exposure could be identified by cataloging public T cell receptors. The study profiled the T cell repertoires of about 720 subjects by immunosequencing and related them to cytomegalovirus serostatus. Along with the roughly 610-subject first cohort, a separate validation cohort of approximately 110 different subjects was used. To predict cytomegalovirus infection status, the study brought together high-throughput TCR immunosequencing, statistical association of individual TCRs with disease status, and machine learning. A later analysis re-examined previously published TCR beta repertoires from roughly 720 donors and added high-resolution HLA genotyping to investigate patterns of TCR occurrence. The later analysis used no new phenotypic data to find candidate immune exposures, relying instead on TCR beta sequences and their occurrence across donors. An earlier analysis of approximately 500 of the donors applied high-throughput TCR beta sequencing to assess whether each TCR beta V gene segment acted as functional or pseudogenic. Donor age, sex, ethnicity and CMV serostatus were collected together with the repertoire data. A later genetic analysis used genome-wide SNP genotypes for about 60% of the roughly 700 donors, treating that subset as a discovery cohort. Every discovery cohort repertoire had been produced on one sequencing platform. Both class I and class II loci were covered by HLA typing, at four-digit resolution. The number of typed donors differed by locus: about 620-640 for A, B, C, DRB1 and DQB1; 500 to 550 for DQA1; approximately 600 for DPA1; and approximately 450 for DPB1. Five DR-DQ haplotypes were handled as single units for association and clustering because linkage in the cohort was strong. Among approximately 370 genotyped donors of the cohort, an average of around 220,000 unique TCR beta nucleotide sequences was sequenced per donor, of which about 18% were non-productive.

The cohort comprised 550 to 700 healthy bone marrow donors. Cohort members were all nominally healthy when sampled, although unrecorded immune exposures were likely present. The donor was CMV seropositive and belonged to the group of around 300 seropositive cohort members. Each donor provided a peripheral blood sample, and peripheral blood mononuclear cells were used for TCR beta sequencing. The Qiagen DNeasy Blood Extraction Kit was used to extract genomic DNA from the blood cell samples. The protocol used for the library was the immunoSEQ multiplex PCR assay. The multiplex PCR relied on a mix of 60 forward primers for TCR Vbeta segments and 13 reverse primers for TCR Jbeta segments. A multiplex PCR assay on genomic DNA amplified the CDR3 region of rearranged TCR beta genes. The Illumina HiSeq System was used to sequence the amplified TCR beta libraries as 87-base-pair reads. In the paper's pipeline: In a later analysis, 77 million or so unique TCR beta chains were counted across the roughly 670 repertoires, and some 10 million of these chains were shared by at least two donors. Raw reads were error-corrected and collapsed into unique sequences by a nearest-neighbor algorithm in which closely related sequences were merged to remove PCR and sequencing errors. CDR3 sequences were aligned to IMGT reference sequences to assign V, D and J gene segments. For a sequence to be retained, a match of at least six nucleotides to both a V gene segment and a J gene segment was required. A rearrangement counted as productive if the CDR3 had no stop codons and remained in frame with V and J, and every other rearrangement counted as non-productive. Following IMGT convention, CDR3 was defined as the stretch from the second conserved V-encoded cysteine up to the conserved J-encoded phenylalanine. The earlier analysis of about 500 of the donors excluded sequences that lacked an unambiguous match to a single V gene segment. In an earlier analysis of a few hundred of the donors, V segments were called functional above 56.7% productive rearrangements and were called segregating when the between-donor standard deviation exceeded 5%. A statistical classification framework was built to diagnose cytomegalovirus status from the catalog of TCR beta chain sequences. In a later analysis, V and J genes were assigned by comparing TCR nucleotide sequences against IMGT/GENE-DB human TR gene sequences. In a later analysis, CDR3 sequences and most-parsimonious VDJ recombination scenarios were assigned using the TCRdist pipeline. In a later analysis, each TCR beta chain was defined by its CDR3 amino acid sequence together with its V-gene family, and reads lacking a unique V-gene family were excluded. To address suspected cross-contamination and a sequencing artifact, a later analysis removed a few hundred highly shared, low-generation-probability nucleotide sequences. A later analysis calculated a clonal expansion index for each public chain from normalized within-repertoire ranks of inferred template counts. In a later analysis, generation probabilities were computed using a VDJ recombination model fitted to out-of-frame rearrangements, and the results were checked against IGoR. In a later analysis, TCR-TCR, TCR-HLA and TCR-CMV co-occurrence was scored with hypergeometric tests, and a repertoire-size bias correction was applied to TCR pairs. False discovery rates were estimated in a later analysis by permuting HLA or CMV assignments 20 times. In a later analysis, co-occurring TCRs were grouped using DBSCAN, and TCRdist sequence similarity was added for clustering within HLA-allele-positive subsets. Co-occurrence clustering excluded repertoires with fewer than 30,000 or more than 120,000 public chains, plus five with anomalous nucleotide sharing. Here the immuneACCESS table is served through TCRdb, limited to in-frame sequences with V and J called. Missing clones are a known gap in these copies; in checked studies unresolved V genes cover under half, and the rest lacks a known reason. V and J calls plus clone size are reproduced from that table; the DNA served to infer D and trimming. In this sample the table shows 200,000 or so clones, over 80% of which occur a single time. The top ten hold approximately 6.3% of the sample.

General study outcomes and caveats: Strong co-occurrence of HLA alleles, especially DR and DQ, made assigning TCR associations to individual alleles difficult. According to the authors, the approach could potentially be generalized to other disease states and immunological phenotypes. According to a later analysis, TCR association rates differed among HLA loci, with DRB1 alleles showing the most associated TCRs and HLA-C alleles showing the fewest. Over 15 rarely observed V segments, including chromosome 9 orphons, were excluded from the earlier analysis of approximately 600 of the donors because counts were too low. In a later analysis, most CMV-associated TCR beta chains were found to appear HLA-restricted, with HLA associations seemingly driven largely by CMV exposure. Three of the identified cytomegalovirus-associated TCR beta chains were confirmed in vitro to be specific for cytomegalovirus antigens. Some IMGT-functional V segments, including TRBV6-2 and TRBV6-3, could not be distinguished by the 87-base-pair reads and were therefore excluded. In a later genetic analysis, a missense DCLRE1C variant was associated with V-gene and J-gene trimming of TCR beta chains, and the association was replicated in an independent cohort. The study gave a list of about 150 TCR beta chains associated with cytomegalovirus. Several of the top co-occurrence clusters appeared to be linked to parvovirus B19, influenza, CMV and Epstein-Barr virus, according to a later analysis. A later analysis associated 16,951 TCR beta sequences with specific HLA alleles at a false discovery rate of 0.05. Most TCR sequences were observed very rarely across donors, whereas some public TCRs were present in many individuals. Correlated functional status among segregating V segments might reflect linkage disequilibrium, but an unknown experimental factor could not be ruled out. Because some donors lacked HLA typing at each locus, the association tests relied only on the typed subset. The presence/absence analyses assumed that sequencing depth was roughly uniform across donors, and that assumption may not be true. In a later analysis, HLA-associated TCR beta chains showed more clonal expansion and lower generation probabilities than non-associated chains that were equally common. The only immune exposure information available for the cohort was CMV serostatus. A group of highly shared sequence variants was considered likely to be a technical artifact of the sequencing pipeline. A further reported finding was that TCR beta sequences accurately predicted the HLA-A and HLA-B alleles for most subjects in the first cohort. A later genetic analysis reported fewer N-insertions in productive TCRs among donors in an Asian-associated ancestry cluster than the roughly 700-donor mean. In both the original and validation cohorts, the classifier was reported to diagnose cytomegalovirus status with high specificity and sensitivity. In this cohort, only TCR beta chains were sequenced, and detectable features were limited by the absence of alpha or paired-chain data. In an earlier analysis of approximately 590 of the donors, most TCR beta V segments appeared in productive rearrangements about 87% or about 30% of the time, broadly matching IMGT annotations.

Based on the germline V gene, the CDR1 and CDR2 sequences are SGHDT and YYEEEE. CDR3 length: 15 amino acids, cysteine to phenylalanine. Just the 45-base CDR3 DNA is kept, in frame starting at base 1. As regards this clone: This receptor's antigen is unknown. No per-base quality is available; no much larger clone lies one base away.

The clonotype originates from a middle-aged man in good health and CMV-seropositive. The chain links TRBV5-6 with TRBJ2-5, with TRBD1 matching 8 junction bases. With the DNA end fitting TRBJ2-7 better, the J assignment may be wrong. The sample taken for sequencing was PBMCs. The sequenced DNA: TGTGCCAGCAGCTGGGACAGGAACCCCTCCTACGAGCAGTACTTC. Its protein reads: CASSWDRNPSYEQYF.